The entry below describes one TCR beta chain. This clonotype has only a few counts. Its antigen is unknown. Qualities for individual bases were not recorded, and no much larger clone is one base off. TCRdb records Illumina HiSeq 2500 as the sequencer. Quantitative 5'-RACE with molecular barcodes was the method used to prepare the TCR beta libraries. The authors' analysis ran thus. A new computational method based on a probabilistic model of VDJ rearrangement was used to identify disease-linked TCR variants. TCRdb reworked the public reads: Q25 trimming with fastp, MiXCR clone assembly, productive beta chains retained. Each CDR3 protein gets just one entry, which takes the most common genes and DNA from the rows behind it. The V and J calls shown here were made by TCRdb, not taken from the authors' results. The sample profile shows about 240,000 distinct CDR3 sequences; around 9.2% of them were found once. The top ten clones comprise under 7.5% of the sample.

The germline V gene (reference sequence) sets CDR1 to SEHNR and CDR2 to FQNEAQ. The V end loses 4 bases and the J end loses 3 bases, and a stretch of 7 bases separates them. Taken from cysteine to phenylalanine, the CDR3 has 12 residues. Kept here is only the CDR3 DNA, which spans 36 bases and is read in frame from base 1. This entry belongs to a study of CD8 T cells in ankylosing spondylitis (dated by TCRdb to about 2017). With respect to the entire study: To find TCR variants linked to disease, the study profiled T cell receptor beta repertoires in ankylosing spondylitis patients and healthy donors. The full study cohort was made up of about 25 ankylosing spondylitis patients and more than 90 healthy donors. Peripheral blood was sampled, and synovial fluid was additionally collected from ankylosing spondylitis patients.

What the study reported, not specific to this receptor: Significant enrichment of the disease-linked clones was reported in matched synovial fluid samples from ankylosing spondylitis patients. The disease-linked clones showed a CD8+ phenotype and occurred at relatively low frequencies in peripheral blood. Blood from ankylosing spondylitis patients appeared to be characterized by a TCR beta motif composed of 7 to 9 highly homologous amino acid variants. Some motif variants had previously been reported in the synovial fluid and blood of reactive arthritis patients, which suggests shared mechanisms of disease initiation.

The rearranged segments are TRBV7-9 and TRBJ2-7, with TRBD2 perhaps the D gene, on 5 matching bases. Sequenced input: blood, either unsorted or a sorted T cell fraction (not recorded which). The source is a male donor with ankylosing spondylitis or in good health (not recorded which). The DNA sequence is TGTGCCAGCAGCTGGGAGATCTACGAGCAGTACTTC. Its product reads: CASSWEIYEQYF.